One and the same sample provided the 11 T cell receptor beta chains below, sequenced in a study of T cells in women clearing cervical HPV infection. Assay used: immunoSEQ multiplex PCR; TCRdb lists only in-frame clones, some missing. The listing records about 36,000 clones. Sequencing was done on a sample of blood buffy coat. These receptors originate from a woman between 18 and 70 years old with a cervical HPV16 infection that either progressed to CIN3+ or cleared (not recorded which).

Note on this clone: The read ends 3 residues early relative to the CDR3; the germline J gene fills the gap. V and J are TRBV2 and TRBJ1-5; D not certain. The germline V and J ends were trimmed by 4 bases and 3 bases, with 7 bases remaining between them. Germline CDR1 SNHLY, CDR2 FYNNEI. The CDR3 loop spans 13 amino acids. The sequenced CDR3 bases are TGTGCCAGCAGTGGAGAGGCCAATCAGCCC. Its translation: CASSGEANQP. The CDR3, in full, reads CASSGEANQPQHF.

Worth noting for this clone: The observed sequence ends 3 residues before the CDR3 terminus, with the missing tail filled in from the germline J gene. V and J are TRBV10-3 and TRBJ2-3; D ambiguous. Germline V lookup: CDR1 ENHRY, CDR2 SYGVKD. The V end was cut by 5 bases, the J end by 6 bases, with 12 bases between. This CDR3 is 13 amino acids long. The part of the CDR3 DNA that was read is TGTGCCATCAGTTTCTCCCCCCTTGATACG. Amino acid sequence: CAISFSPLDT. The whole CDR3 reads CAISFSPLDTQYF.

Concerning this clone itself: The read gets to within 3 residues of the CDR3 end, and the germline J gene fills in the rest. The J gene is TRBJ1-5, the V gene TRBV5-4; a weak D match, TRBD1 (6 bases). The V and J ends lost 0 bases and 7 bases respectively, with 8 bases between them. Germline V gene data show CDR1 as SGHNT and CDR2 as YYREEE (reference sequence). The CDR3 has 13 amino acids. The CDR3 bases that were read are TGTGCCAGCAGCTTGGAGGGGGTCCAGCCC. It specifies CASSLEGVQP. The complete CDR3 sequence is CASSLEGVQPQHF.

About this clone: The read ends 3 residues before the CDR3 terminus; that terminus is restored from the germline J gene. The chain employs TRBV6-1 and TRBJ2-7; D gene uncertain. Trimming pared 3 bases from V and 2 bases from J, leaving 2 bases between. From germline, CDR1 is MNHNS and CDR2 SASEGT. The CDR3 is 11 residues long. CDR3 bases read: TGTGCCAGCAGTGACACCTACGAG. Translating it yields CASSDTYE. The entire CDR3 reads CASSDTYEQYF.

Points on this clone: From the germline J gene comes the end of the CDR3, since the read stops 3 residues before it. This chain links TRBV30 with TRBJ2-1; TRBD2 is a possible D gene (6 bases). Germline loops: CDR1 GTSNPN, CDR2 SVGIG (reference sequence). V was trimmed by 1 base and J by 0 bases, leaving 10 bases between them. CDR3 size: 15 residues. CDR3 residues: CAWSDGGSSYNEQFF. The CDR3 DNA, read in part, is TGTGCCTGGAGTGATGGGGGGAGCTCCTACAATGAG.

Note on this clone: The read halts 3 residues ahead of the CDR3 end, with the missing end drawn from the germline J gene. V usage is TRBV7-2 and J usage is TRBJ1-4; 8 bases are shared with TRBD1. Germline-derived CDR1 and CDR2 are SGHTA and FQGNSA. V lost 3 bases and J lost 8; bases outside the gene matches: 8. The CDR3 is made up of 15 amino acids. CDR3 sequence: CASSFNTGGGEKLFF. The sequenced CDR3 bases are TGTGCCAGCAGCTTTAACACAGGGGGGGGCGAAAAA.

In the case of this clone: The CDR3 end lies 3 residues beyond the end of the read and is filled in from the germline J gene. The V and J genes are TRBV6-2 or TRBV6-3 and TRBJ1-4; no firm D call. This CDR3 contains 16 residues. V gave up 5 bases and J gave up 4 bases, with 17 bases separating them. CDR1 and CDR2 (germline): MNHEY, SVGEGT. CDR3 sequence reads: CASSPRVRRGNEKLFF. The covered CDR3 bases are TGTGCCAGCAGTCCGCGGGTCAGGCGGGGTAATGAAAAA.

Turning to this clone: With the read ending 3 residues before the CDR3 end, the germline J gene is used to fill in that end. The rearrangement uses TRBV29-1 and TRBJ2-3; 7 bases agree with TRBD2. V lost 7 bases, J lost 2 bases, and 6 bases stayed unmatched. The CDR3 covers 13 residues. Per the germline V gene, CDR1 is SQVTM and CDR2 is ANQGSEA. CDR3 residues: CSAGTTYTDTQYF. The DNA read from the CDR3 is TGCAGCGCCGGGACTACCTACACAGATACG.

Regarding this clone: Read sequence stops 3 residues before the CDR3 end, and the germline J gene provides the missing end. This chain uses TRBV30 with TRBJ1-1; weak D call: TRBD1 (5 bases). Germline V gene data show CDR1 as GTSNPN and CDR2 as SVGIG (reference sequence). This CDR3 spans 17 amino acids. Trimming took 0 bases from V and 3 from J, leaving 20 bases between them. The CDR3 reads CAWSVGRGSHSDTEAFF. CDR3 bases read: TGTGCCTGGAGTGTAGGTAGGGGAAGTCATTCGGACACTGAA.

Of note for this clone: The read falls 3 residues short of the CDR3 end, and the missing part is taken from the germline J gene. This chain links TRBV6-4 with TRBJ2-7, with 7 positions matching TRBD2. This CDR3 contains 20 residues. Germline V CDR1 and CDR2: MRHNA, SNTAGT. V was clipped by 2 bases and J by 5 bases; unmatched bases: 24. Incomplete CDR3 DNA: TGTGCCAGCAGTGACACACTCCCTACGGTGTGCGGGAGTGGTCCGGACGAG. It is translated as CASSDTLPTVCGSGPDE. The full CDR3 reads CASSDTLPTVCGSGPDEQYF.

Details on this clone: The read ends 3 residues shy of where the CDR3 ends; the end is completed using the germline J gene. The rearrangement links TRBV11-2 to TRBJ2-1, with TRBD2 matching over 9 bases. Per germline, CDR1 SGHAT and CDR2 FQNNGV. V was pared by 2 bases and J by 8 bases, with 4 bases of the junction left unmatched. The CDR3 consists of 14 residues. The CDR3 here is CASSLRRGGDEQFF. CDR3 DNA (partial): TGTGCCAGCAGCTTAAGGCGGGGGGGGGATGAG.